One and the same sample provided the 22 T cell receptor beta chains below, sequenced in a study of spatial heterogeneity in lung cancer. Via MiXCR, TCRdb re-called the 5' RACE reads, giving one row per CDR3 protein. The repertoire includes 90,000 to 95,000 distinct CDR3 sequences, roughly 12% of them detected once, and 35% to 45% sits in the top ten. The time point here: sample taken at primary tumor resection. The input for sequencing was PBMCs, taken at surgery. The receptors stem from a male donor with early-stage non-small cell lung cancer.

This chain joins TRBV12-3 or TRBV12-4 and TRBJ2-1; 11 bases align to TRBD2. V lost 6 bases and J lost 6; bases outside the gene matches: 7. CDR3 length: 15 residues. CDR3 amino acids: CASSPGLAAPNEQFF. CDR3 DNA sequence: TGTGCCAGCAGCCCGGGACTAGCGGCTCCCAATGAGCAGTTCTTC.

The V and J genes are TRBV5-1 and TRBJ2-3; D is perhaps TRBD1 (5 bases). Trimming removed 0 bases at V and 6 bases at J, with 17 bases between. Germline CDR1 SGHRS, CDR2 YFSETQ. The CDR3 totals 16 residues. The CDR3 DNA reads TGCGCCAGCAGCTTGGCCGCGGCAGGGCCGGCGGATACGCAGTATTTT. It specifies CASSLAAAGPADTQYF. The full variable domain, with the rest looked up from reference TRBV5-1 and TRBJ2-3, is KAGVTQTPRYLIKTRGQQVTLSCSPISGHRSVSWYQQTPGQGLQFLFEYFSETQRNKGNFPGRFSGRQFSNSRSEMNVSTLELGDSALYLCASSLAAAGPADTQYFGPGTRLTVL.

In its sample, this clonotype was seen many times. Here the CDR3 DNA reads TGTGCCAGCAGCTTAGTCGAGGACTACGAGCAGTACTTC. Protein product: CASSLVEDYEQYF. The chain combines TRBV7-6 with TRBJ2-7; D is undetermined. Germline CDR1 SGHVS, CDR2 FNYEAQ. V was shortened by 1 base and J by 3 bases, with 7 bases between the two germline ends. The CDR3 spans 13 residues.

Only one count was recorded for this clonotype. The chain couples TRBV9 to TRBJ2-3, with 9 bases identical to TRBD2. CDR1 is SGDLS and CDR2 is YYNGEE in the germline V gene. The J segment lost 5 bases and the V segment lost 2 bases, leaving 3 bases of the junction unmatched. The CDR3 consists of 14 residues. CDR3 loop: CASSVSGREDTQYF. CDR3 nucleotide sequence: TGTGCCAGCAGCGTTAGCGGGAGAGAAGATACGCAGTATTTT.

This clonotype appeared a few times. V is TRBV29-1 and J is TRBJ2-1; D gene unclear. V lost 2 bases and J 8 bases, leaving 7 bases between the germline ends. CDR3 length: 11 amino acids. Germline V gene data show CDR1 as SQVTM and CDR2 as ANQGSEA. The CDR3 DNA reads as TGCAGCGTTGAAAGCCGTTATGAGCAGTTCTTC. This sequence encodes CSVESRYEQFF.

This clonotype was observed a handful of times. The chain combines TRBV6-2 or TRBV6-3 with TRBJ2-1, with TRBD2 matching over 11 bases. The germline V gene encodes CDR1 MNHEY and CDR2 SVGEGT. V lost 4 bases and J lost 7; bases outside the gene matches: 6. The CDR3 contains 15 residues. The CDR3 DNA is TGTGCCAGCAGTTTAGCGGGGGGGCCGGGAAATGAGCAGTTCTTC. Translated: CASSLAGGPGNEQFF.

This clonotype was counted a few times. J is TRBJ2-1 and V is TRBV7-9; TRBD2 agrees at 10 bases. The CDR3 runs 14 residues. Germline CDR1 SEHNR, CDR2 FQNEAQ (reference sequence). The V gene end was trimmed by 5 bases and the J gene end by 9 bases; junction bases not matched to a gene: 7. CDR3 coding DNA: TGTGCCAGCAGCACGGGACTAGCGATGGGTGAGCAGTTCTTC. This gives the protein CASSTGLAMGEQFF. The variable domain in full, with the rest retrieved from reference TRBV7-9 and TRBJ2-1, is DTGVSQNPRHKITKRGQNVTFRCDPISEHNRLYWYRQTLGQGPEFLTYFQNEAQLEKSRLLSDRFSAERPKGSFSTLEIQRTEQGDSAMYLCASSTGLAMGEQFFGPGTRLTVL.

This clonotype was found a few times. The chain has TRBV29-1 and TRBJ1-1, with 8 bases that match TRBD1. CDR3 length equals 13 residues. The ends lost 7 bases at V and 1 base at J; junction bases unmatched: 5. Germline CDR1 and CDR2: SQVTM and ANQGSEA. The CDR3: CSGQGARNTEAFF. In DNA form, the CDR3 reads TGCAGCGGGCAGGGGGCTCGGAACACTGAAGCTTTCTTT.

This clonotype has more than one count but fewer than ten. This chain uses TRBV7-9 with TRBJ2-3; 13 bases match TRBD2. The CDR3 is made up of 16 amino acids. CDR1 and CDR2 (germline): SEHNR, FQNEAQ (reference sequence). The J segment lost 3 bases and the V segment lost 4 bases, leaving 4 bases of the junction unmatched. CDR3 sequence (DNA): TGTGCCAGCAGCTGGAGGACTAGCGGGGGAACAGATACGCAGTATTTT. Its protein product is CASSWRTSGGTDTQYF.

This clonotype was detected many times. The chain is built from TRBV29-1 and TRBJ2-3; D may match TRBD1 or TRBD2 (5 bases each). CDR3 length: 13 amino acids. Germline assignment: CDR1 SQVTM and CDR2 ANQGSEA. The ends were cut back, 3 bases at V and 5 bases at J, with 12 bases in the middle. The CDR3 reads CSVEDTGIDTQYF. The CDR3 region has the DNA TGCAGCGTTGAGGACACCGGGATAGATACGCAGTATTTT.

The V and J genes are TRBV19 and TRBJ2-3; 8 bases are a match to TRBD2. After removal of 6 bases from V and 5 bases from J, the junction contained 7 bases not matched to a gene. The CDR3 has 14 residues. Per the germline V gene, CDR1 is LNHDA and CDR2 is SQIVND (reference sequence). The CDR3 is CASRMRGALDTQYF. As DNA, the CDR3 is TGTGCCAGTAGAATGCGGGGGGCCCTAGATACGCAGTATTTT.

The rearrangement uses TRBV5-5 and TRBJ1-5; maybe TRBD1 (5 bases). V lost 4 bases and J lost 3, with 17 bases in between. CDR1 is SGHKS and CDR2 is YYEKEE in the germline V gene (reference sequence). This CDR3 comprises 16 residues. The CDR3 nucleotides are TGTGCCAGCAGCACGGGACCCGGAGGGGTCAATCAGCCCCAGCATTTT. Its translation: CASSTGPGGVNQPQHF.

This clonotype was detected a few times. This chain uses TRBV7-9 with TRBJ2-3, with D perhaps TRBD2 (6 bases). CDR1 is SEHNR, CDR2 FQNEAQ, per germline (reference sequence). V was shortened by 0 bases and J by 2 bases, with 9 bases between the two germline ends. The CDR3 has 15 amino acids. CDR3 protein: CASSLAAGITDTQYF. The CDR3 DNA sequence: TGTGCCAGCAGCTTAGCTGCGGGAATCACAGATACGCAGTATTTT. Full variable domain (missing parts from reference TRBV7-9 and TRBJ2-3): DTGVSQNPRHKITKRGQNVTFRCDPISEHNRLYWYRQTLGQGPEFLTYFQNEAQLEKSRLLSDRFSAERPKGSFSTLEIQRTEQGDSAMYLCASSLAAGITDTQYFGPGTRLTVL.

The sample holds a few counts of this clonotype. The chain couples TRBV3-1 to TRBJ1-5, with D perhaps TRBD1 (6 bases). This CDR3 is built from 14 residues. The ends were cut back, 0 bases at V and 5 bases at J, with 8 bases in the middle. Germline values: CDR1 LGHDT, CDR2 YNNKEL (reference sequence). CDR3 sequence (DNA): TGTGCCAGCAGCCAAGAACAGGGAGATCAGCCCCAGCATTTT. Protein sequence: CASSQEQGDQPQHF. Together with reference TRBV3-1 and TRBJ1-5, the CDR3 gives the full variable domain: DTAVSQTPKYLVTQMGNDKSIKCEQNLGHDTMYWYKQDSKKFLKIMFSYNNKELIINETVPNRFSPKSPDKAHLNLHINSLELGDSAVYFCASSQEQGDQPQHFGDGTRLSIL.

The chain employs TRBV5-1 and TRBJ1-4; the match to TRBD1 covers 7 bases. The CDR3 is 15 residues long. Unmatched junction bases numbered 4, after V lost 0 bases and J lost 5 bases. Germline V lookup: CDR1 SGHRS, CDR2 YFSETQ. The CDR3 nucleotides are TGCGCCAGCAGCTTGGGGGGACAGCCGAATGAAAAACTGTTTTTT. Its translation: CASSLGGQPNEKLFF.

Comment on this clonotype: The junction departs from the called germline gene at one end, perhaps through a read error. The chain joins TRBV4-1 to TRBJ2-7, with 9 positions matching TRBD1. CDR3 length: 16 amino acids. Germline V gene data show CDR1 as MGHRA and CDR2 as YSYEKL. The CDR3 spells CASSQVFGTGTYKQYF. The CDR3 nucleotides are TGCGCCAGCAGCCAAGTTTTCGGGACAGGGACCTACAAGCAGTACTTC.

This clonotype was counted between two and nine times. The rearrangement links TRBV18 to TRBJ1-5, with 7 bases matching TRBD1. The trim removed 1 base at V and 1 base at J, leaving 7 bases unmatched. This CDR3 is built from 17 residues. Germline CDR1 and CDR2: KGHSH and LQKENI. The CDR3 region has the DNA TGTGCCAGCTCACCACGGGCCCAGGGGGAAAGCAATCAGCCCCAGCATTTT. It encodes CASSPRAQGESNQPQHF.

This clonotype was counted only a few times. CDR3 region: CSATYSNAGANVLTF. CDR3 coding DNA: TGCAGTGCTACATACAGCAACGCGGGGGCCAACGTCCTGACTTTC. V gene TRBV20-1 combines with J gene TRBJ2-6, with D uncertain. Germline CDR1 DFQATT, CDR2 SNEGSKA (reference sequence). Trimming took off 4 bases at V and 4 bases at J, with 14 bases between the two ends. This CDR3 contains 15 residues.

This clonotype has only a few counts. The chain joins TRBV6-2 or TRBV6-3 to TRBJ1-2, with D maybe TRBD1 (5 bases). The CDR3 totals 13 residues. Germline loops: CDR1 MNHEY, CDR2 SVGEGT. The V end was cut by 8 bases, the J end by 0 bases, with 10 bases between. The CDR3, as DNA: TGTGCCAGCGGTCGGGGCGCTAACTATGGCTACACCTTC. Translating gives CASGRGANYGYTF.

The chain joins TRBV6-2 or TRBV6-3 to TRBJ2-1; 7 nucleotides match TRBD1. Germline CDR1 MNHEY, CDR2 SVGEGT. CDR3 size: 14 residues. J gave up 2 bases and V 7 bases, and 5 bases lay outside the gene matches. DNA of the CDR3: TGTGCCAGCATAAAGGACAGGACCTACAATGAGCAGTTCTTC. The encoded protein is CASIKDRTYNEQFF.

This clonotype was detected ten times or more. This sequence joins TRBV3-1 and TRBJ1-2; 12 bases map to TRBD1. CDR3 length: 15 amino acids. With V trimmed by 3 bases and J by 7 bases, 6 bases remained unmatched. Germline V gene sequence: CDR1 LGHDT, CDR2 YNNKEL (reference sequence). Here the CDR3 reads CASSQPGQGAGGYTF. In DNA, the CDR3 is TGTGCCAGCAGCCAGCCGGGACAGGGGGCCGGTGGCTACACCTTC.

This clonotype was observed a handful of times. The V gene is TRBV12-3 or TRBV12-4, the J gene TRBJ2-7; D is tentatively TRBD1 or TRBD2 (5 bases each). The ends were cut back, 3 bases at V and 4 bases at J, with 16 bases in the middle. The CDR3 consists of 15 residues. The CDR3 DNA is TGTGCCAGCAGTTTTAGCTTACGGGACGGTTACGAGCAGTACTTC. Encoded protein: CASSFSLRDGYEQYF.